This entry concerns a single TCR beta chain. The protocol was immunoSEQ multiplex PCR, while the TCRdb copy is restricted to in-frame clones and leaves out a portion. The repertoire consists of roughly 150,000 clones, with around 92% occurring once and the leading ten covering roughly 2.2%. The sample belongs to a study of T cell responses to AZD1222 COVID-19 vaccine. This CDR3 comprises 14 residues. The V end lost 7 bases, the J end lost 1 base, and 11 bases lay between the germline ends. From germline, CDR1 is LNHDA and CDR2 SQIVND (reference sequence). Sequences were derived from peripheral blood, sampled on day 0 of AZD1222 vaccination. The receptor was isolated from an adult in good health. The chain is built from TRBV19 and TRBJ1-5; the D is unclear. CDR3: CASTPAESNQPQHF. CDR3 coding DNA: TGTGCCAGTACCCCCGCGGAGAGCAATCAGCCCCAGCATTTT.